The 15 T cell receptor beta chains listed next were all sequenced from one sample in a study of shared clonotypes between healthy human individuals. Repertoires were generated with immunoSEQ multiplex PCR, while TCRdb's copy carries only in-frame clones and drops some. In the table there are around 2,000,000 clones, 85% to 95% of which are singletons. What was sequenced was naive CD4+ T cells sorted from blood. Subset of the sample: CD45RA+ positively selected. Every receptor here comes from a man younger than 30 in good health.

The chain links TRBV6-5 to TRBJ2-7; 8 bases line up with TRBD2. Germline V lookup: CDR1 MNHEY, CDR2 SVGAGI. CDR3 length: 14 amino acids. Trimming took 6 bases from V and 3 from J; bases not matched to a gene: 7. CDR3 DNA: TGTGCCAGCAGCCGGGGACTAGGTATCTACGAGCAGTACTTC. It specifies CASSRGLGIYEQYF.

V gene TRBV5-6 combines with J gene TRBJ2-3; D remains unclear. Trimming left V 0 bases short and J 10 bases short, with 15 bases between. Germline values: CDR1 SGHDT, CDR2 YYEEEE. This CDR3 is 14 amino acids long. The CDR3 region has the DNA TGTGCCAGCAGCTTGGGTGCAGGCAACTTGCCGCAGTATTTT. Its protein is CASSLGAGNLPQYF.

V gene TRBV9 combines with J gene TRBJ2-3; 10 bases fit TRBD1. Germline assignment: CDR1 SGDLS and CDR2 YYNGEE. This CDR3 has 17 residues. J gave up 1 base and V 0 bases, and 5 bases lay outside the gene matches. This CDR3 is CASSVAGGQGGTDTQYF. For the CDR3, the DNA is TGTGCCAGCAGCGTAGCTGGTGGACAGGGGGGCACAGATACGCAGTATTTT.

To note about this clone: This sample includes further DNA sequences coding for the same CDR3. The chain is built from TRBV5-6 and TRBJ1-6; 7 bases map to TRBD1. The CDR3 totals 14 residues. CDR1 SGHDT and CDR2 YYEEEE come from the germline V gene. V lost 1 base to trimming and J lost 7 bases; unmatched junction nucleotides: 2. CDR3 protein: CASSLYRGNSPLHF. The DNA for the CDR3 is TGTGCCAGCAGCTTGTACAGGGGAAATTCACCCCTCCACTTT.

The V and J genes are TRBV6-5 and TRBJ2-1; D remains ambiguous. The CDR3 totals 14 residues. Trimming took off 4 bases at V and 9 bases at J, with 16 bases between the two ends. From germline, CDR1 is MNHEY and CDR2 SVGAGI. In nucleotides, the CDR3 is TGTGCCAGCAGTTTGGGTCTTCTGGTATCTGAGCAGTTCTTC. The encoded protein is CASSLGLLVSEQFF.

To note about this clone: Different DNA sequences within this sample yield the same CDR3. The chain recombines TRBV27 with TRBJ1-1; possibly TRBD1 for D (5 bases). Germline CDR1 MNHEY, CDR2 SMNVEV (reference sequence). CDR3 length: 11 residues. V lost 8 bases, J lost 5 bases, and 9 bases lay in between. The CDR3 DNA sequence: TGTGCCAGCTCAAGGGGTACTGAAGCTTTCTTT. Translating it yields CASSRGTEAFF.

V usage is TRBV6-5 and J usage is TRBJ1-1; D is possibly TRBD1 (6 bases). Germline loops: CDR1 MNHEY, CDR2 SVGAGI. The CDR3 runs to 16 residues. V was cut by 3 bases and J by 1 base, with 15 bases left in between. The CDR3 here is CASSYFEQGKNTEAFF. The CDR3 bases are TGTGCCAGCAGTTATTTTGAACAGGGAAAGAACACTGAAGCTTTCTTT.

The V gene is TRBV2, the J gene TRBJ1-2; TRBD1 might be the D (5 bases). Germline assignment: CDR1 SNHLY and CDR2 FYNNEI. V lost 4 bases and J 1 base, leaving 13 bases between the germline ends. The CDR3 is made up of 15 amino acids. The CDR3 region has the DNA TGTGCCAGCAGTGTCTCGGGACCTCTTAACTATGGCTACACCTTC. Its translation is CASSVSGPLNYGYTF.

The gene calls are TRBV4-1 and TRBJ1-5, with D unresolved. Trimming pared 1 base from V and 5 bases from J, leaving 12 bases between. This CDR3 is built from 15 residues. CDR1 is MGHRA, CDR2 YSYEKL, per germline. Written as DNA, the CDR3 is TGCGCCAGCAGCCAAGTCCACTGGGGAGATCAGCCCCAGCATTTT. It codes for CASSQVHWGDQPQHF.

The chain recombines TRBV18 with TRBJ2-1; D unresolved. CDR3 length: 11 residues. V was clipped by 3 bases and J by 10 bases, with 7 bases between them. Germline loops: CDR1 KGHSH, CDR2 LQKENI. The CDR3: CASSPLEEQFF. CDR3 bases: TGTGCCAGCTCACCCCTCGAGGAGCAGTTCTTC.

This clone was seen a single time. The chain uses TRBV4-3 and TRBJ2-1; tentative D call: TRBD1 (5 bases). The CDR3 totals 16 residues. Per the germline V gene, CDR1 is LGHNA and CDR2 is YSLEER. V lost 1 base, J lost 2 bases, and 12 bases lay in between. The CDR3 DNA is TGCGCCAGCAGCCAAGGATCAACACAGGCCTACAATGAGCAGTTCTTC. This gives the protein CASSQGSTQAYNEQFF.

The chain recombines TRBV7-3 with TRBJ1-1; D not certain. The V end lost 0 bases, the J end lost 3 bases, and 11 bases lay between the germline ends. The CDR3 is made up of 15 amino acids. Germline lookup yields CDR1 SGHTA and CDR2 FQGTGA. This CDR3 reads CASSLTQEVYTEAFF. The CDR3 nucleotides are TGTGCCAGCAGCTTAACGCAGGAGGTATACACTGAAGCTTTCTTT.

CDR3 in amino acids: CASSFADLSNQPQHF. The CDR3 DNA is TGTGCCAGCAGTTTCGCGGACCTTAGCAATCAGCCCCAGCATTTT. The J gene is TRBJ1-5, the V gene TRBV28, with D unclear. The CDR3 is made up of 15 amino acids. Germline V gene data show CDR1 as MDHEN and CDR2 as SYDVKM. Trimming took 3 bases from V and 0 from J, leaving 9 bases between them.

Concerning this clone itself: This sample includes further DNA sequences coding for the same CDR3. The chain employs TRBV7-6 and TRBJ1-1; D is unclear. The V gene's germline CDR1 is SGHVS and CDR2 FNYEAQ. The CDR3 length is 13 residues. V lost 2 bases, J lost 1 base, and 5 bases lay in between. CDR3 nucleotides: TGTGCCAGCAGCTTACGTTCGAACACTGAAGCTTTCTTT. This translates into CASSLRSNTEAFF.

This chain uses TRBV27 with TRBJ2-3; D uncertain. This CDR3 spans 14 amino acids. V gave up 5 bases and J gave up 0 bases, with 9 bases separating them. Per the germline V gene, CDR1 is MNHEY and CDR2 is SMNVEV (reference sequence). The CDR3 loop reads CASSSTLSTDTQYF. The CDR3 DNA follows: TGTGCCAGCAGTAGCACTCTTAGCACAGATACGCAGTATTTT.